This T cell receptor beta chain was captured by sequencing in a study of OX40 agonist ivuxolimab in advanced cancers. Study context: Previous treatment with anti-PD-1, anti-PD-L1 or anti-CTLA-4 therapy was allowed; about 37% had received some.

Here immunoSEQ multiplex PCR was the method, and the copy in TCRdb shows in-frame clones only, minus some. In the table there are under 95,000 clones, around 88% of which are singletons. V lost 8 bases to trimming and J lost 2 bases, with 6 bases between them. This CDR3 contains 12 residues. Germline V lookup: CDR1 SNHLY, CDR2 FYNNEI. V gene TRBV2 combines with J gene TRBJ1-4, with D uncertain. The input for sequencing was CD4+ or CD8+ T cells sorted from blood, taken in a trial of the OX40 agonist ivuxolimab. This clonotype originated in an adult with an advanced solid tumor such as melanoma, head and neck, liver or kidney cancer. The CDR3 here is CASRSTNEKLFF. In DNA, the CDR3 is TGTGCCAGCCGGTCGACTAATGAAAAACTGTTTTTT.